These T cell receptor beta chains were read from a single sample in a study of cytomegalovirus exposure and HLA in healthy donors. TCRdb's copy holds only in-frame clones and misses some; the assay was immunoSEQ multiplex PCR. Among approximately 150,000 clones, more than 60% were seen once, and the ten largest hold about 9.4%. The material sequenced was PBMCs. These receptors were obtained from a young man in good health and CMV-seropositive. Each CDR3 is given without its conserved first and last residue.

v_gene: TRBV11-2
j_gene: TRBJ1-2
CDR3aa: ASSLDYAGQGRYGYT

v_gene: TRBV28
j_gene: TRBJ2-1
CDR3aa: ASSLMGLAEHNEQF

v_gene: TRBV7-9
j_gene: TRBJ1-3
CDR3aa: ASSPAGAGNTIY

v_gene: TRBV6-1
j_gene: TRBJ1-3
CDR3aa: ASRRDRTSGNTIY

v_gene: TRBV7-9
j_gene: NA
CDR3aa: ASSLAGPYEQY

v_gene: TRBV5-1
j_gene: TRBJ2-3
CDR3aa: ASSPGGTDTQY

v_gene: TRBV19
j_gene: TRBJ1-2
CDR3aa: ASRFDRTYGYT

v_gene: TRBV13
j_gene: TRBJ2-1
CDR3aa: ASSKTGPGYNEQF

v_gene: TRBV5-4
j_gene: TRBJ2-7
CDR3aa: ASRPGTGGYYEQY

v_gene: TRBV27
j_gene: TRBJ2-7
CDR3aa: ASSFRGSYEQY

v_gene: TRBV30
j_gene: TRBJ2-1
CDR3aa: AWGETNSYNEQF

v_gene: TRBV19
j_gene: TRBJ1-3
CDR3aa: ASRMGQGNTNTIY

v_gene: TRBV18
j_gene: TRBJ1-3
CDR3aa: ASSPGGTAGNTIY

v_gene: TRBV7-9
j_gene: TRBJ2-7
CDR3aa: ASSLVQGSREQY

v_gene: TRBV28
j_gene: TRBJ2-7
CDR3aa: ASSWGTGYPSYEQY

v_gene: TRBV7-3
j_gene: TRBJ2-1
CDR3aa: ASSPQTSGGSSYNEQF

v_gene: TRBV5-1
j_gene: TRBJ2-1
CDR3aa: ASSLMPTSGYNEQF

v_gene: TRBV6-5
j_gene: TRBJ2-7
CDR3aa: ASSSLAGGGSYEQY

v_gene: TRBV7-6
j_gene: TRBJ2-1
CDR3aa: ASSLSHEQF

v_gene: TRBV5-1
j_gene: TRBJ2-1
CDR3aa: ASSWLAGVMYNEQF

v_gene: TRBV6-5
j_gene: TRBJ2-7
CDR3aa: ASSPSGRRVEQY

v_gene: TRBV5-1
j_gene: TRBJ1-6
CDR3aa: ASSTIRQGDSPLH

v_gene: TRBV5-4
j_gene: TRBJ2-7
CDR3aa: ASSRPPTGGASYEQY

v_gene: TRBV4-2
j_gene: TRBJ1-2
CDR3aa: ASSHVGTAQRNYGYT

v_gene: TRBV28
j_gene: TRBJ2-5
CDR3aa: ASSLHPGLGGLRETQY

v_gene: TRBV5-4
j_gene: TRBJ1-1
CDR3aa: ASSLITANTEAF